The entry below describes one T cell receptor beta chain. The target of this receptor is not known. There are no base qualities to consult, and no much larger clone falls within one base. TCRbeta CDR3 regions were amplified from genomic DNA by means of the immunoSEQ Assay, a bias-controlled multiplex PCR. The authors' pipeline ran thus. Nucleated cell counts per sample were estimated from amplification of reference gene primers within the assay. To quantify the absolute abundance of each unique TCRbeta CDR3 rearrangement, sequence reads were collapsed and filtered. For each sample, productive Simpson clonality was calculated by taking the square root of Simpson's diversity index across productive rearrangements. TCRdb obtained this table from immuneACCESS and retained in-frame rearrangements with V and J assigned. These tables miss some clones; where compared with another copy, unresolved V genes account for less than half of the shortfall, and the remainder is unexplained. D and trimming come from the DNA, and the V and J calls and clone size come from that table. The sample table records around 180,000 clones; 80% of these occur just once. Together, the top ten hold 6.5% to 7% of the sample.

The data derive from a study of blood T cell repertoires in COVID-19 (TCRdb year 2020). About the study as a whole: Samples covering the acute and convalescent phases of COVID-19 were provided by collaborators in the United States, Italy and Spain. The material from the prospective study consisted of cDNA or gDNA derived from T cells, B-cell-depleted T cells, or PBMCs. Subjects who had been exposed to COVID-19, were actively infected with it, or had recovered from it provided the deeply sampled blood TCRbeta repertoires that made up the dataset. A freely available public database, intended as a resource for researchers studying the immune response to SARS-CoV-2, is where the repertoires were released. Samples were obtained from the ongoing ImmuneRACE study (first 160 participants) and from over 1,000 subjects provided by 6 global collaborators. Sample metadata almost always included a de-identified subject ID, COVID-19 status, age in years and sex. Where available, HLA class I and class II types were taken from metadata supplied by the sample provider and were not determined by assay-based typing. What the work shows at the level of the full study, not this receptor alone: The amount of clinical and demographic metadata varied by source and participant and was provided uncurated.

The CDR3 contains 14 residues, cysteine and phenylalanine counted. Here the CDR3 DNA is all that survives: 42 bases in frame from base 1. V lost 3 bases and J lost 3 bases; the stretch between them is 12 bases long. The germline V gene provides CDR1 KGHSH and CDR2 LQKENI. Whole blood was collected in K2EDTA tubes by collaborating institutions according to the institutions' own protocols. For TCRbeta analysis, collaborators shipped samples as frozen whole blood, isolated PBMCs, or DNA extracted from either of those sample types. This receptor was obtained from a man between 65 and 85 years old with active or convalescent COVID-19. The chain couples TRBV18 to TRBJ2-7, with the D gene too uncertain to name. What was sequenced was peripheral blood. The base sequence is TGTGCCAGCTCACCGACCGACTCGGACTACGAGCAGTACTTC. The resulting protein is CASSPTDSDYEQYF.